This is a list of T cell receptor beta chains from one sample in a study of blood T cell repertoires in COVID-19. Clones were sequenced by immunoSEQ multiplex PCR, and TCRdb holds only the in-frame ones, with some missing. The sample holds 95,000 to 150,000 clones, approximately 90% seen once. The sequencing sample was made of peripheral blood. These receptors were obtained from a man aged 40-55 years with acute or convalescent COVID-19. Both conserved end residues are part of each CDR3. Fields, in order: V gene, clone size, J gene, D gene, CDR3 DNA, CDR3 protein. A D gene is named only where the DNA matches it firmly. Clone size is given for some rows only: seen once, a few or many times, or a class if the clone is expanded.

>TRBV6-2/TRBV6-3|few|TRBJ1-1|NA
TGTGCCAGCAGCTATACCACAGCGAACACTGAAGCTTTCTTT
CASSYTTANTEAFF
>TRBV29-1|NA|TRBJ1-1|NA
TGCAGCGTTGGACAGAACACTGAAGCTTTCTTT
CSVGQNTEAFF
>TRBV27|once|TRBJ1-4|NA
TGTGCCAGCAGTCTAATAGCAACTAATGAAAAACTGTTTTTT
CASSLIATNEKLFF
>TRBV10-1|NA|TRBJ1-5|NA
TGCGCCAGCACACTGGGCCCGGAAAATCAGCCCCAGCATTTT
CASTLGPENQPQHF
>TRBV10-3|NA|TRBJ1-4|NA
TGTGCCATCAGTGAGACGCAGGGCAATGAAAAACTGTTTTTT
CAISETQGNEKLFF
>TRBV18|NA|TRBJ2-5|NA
TGTGCCAGCTCACCACCTGCCAGTAAAGAGACCCAGTACTTC
CASSPPASKETQYF
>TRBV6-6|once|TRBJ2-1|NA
TGTGCCAGCACGGCAGGCGCTTACAATGAGCAGTTCTTC
CASTAGAYNEQFF
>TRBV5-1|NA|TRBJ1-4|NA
TGCGCCAGCAGCTTGGGAGACAGCAATGAAAAACTGTTTTTT
CASSLGDSNEKLFF
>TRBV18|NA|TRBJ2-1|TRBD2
TGTGCCAGCTCGTCCAGGACTAGCGGCAAATTGGAGCAGTTCTTC
CASSSRTSGKLEQFF
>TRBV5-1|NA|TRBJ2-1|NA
TGCGCCAGCAGCGTACAGGGTCCGCCGGATAATGAGCAGTTCTTC
CASSVQGPPDNEQFF
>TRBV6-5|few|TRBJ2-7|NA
TGTGCCAGCAGTAGACAGGCTCATACTCCCTACGAGCAGTACTTC
CASSRQAHTPYEQYF
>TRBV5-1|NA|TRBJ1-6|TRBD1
TGCGCCAGCAGTTCGGACAGGCTGGATTCACCCCTCCACTTT
CASSSDRLDSPLHF
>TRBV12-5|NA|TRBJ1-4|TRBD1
TGTGCTAGTGGTAGACCGGGACAGGGGGCAGAAAAACTGTTTTTT
CASGRPGQGAEKLFF
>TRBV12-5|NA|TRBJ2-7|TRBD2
TGTGCTAGTGGTTTGGTGACTCAGGGGACTAGCGGTACCTACGAGCAGTACTTC
CASGLVTQGTSGTYEQYF
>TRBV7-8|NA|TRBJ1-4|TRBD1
TGTGCCAGCAGCACGGGACAGGACAATGAAAAACTGTTTTTT
CASSTGQDNEKLFF
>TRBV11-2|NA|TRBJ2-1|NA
TGTGCCAGCAGGTTCGTGGCGGTTCACAATGAGCAGTTCTTC
CASRFVAVHNEQFF
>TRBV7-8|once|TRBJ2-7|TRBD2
TGTGCCAGCAGCTTTACTAGCGGGGGGAAATCCTACGAGCAGTACTTC
CASSFTSGGKSYEQYF
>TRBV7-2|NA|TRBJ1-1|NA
TGTGCCAGCAGCTTGGGGGCTTCGTACACTGAAGCTTTCTTT
CASSLGASYTEAFF
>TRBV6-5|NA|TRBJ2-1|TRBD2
TGTGCCACCACGGGACTAGCATACAATGAGCAGTTCTTC
CATTGLAYNEQFF
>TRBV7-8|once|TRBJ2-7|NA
TGTGCCAGCAGCTTACTACAGGGCTACGAGCAGTACTTC
CASSLLQGYEQYF
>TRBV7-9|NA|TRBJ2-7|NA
TGTGCCAGCAGCTCCGGGAAACCTTCCTACGAGCAGTACTTC
CASSSGKPSYEQYF
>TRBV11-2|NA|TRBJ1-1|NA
TGTGCCAGCAGCCCCCGATACGGGAACACTGAAGCTTTCTTT
CASSPRYGNTEAFF
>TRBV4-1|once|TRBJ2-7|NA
TGCGCCAGCAGCCTTCTCCCCCGGGGCGAGCAGTACTTC
CASSLLPRGEQYF
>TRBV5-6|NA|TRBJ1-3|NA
TGTGCCAGCAGCGTCAGGTTCCGGGGGGAAGGGTCTGGAAACACCATATATTTT
CASSVRFRGEGSGNTIYF
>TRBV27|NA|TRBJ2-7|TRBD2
TGTGCCAGCAAGAGGGGGACTAGCGGTACCTACGAGCAGTACTTC
CASKRGTSGTYEQYF
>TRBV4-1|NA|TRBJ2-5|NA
TGCGCCAGCAGCCAAGGGAATTTGAGGGATCAGACCCAGTACTTC
CASSQGNLRDQTQYF
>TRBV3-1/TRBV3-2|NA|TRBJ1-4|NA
TGTGCCAGCAGCCAAGAGGCGGGAGCAACTAATGAAAAACTGTTTTTT
CASSQEAGATNEKLFF
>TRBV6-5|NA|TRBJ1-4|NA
TGTGCCAGCCGAGGGAGGAGGAATGAAAAACTGTTTTTT
CASRGRRNEKLFF
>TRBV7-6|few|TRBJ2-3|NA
TGTGCCAGCAGAAAAGACAGCGCTAGCACAGATACGCAGTATTTT
CASRKDSASTDTQYF
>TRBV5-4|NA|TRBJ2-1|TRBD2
TGTGCCAGCAGCTCCCTGGGGGCGGGAGCGGGGGATGAGCAGTTCTTC
CASSSLGAGAGDEQFF
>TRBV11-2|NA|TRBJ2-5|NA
TGTGCCAGCAGTATGCGGGGCTTGATTCGAGAGACCCAGTACTTC
CASSMRGLIRETQYF
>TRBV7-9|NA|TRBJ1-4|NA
TGTGCCAGCAGCTTTCCAGGGGACGGAAAACTGTTTTTT
CASSFPGDGKLFF
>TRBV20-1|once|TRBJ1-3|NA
TGCAGTGCTGGACAGGGAAACACCATATATTTT
CSAGQGNTIYF
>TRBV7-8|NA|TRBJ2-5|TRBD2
TGTGCCAGCAGCCCAGGCGGTGGGAGGGCGGAGACCCAGTACTTC
CASSPGGGRAETQYF
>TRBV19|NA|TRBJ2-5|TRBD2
TGTGCCAGTAGTTCCCGGGGAGCGGGAGCAGAGACCCAGTACTTC
CASSSRGAGAETQYF
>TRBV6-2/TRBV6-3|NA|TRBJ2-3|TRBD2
TGTGCCAGCACCCCCCGGGGGGGCACAGATACGCAGTATTTT
CASTPRGGTDTQYF
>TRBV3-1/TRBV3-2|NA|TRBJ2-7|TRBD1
TGTGCCAGCAGCCAACTGGACAGGGAGTCCGAGCAGTACTTC
CASSQLDRESEQYF
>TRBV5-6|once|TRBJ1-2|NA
TGTGCCAGCAGCTTAGGGGCGTCGGATGGCTACACCTTC
CASSLGASDGYTF
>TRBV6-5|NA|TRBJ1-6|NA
TGTGCCAGCATGAGGGCTGAGAGTTCACCCCTCCACTTT
CASMRAESSPLHF
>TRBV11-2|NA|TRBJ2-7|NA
TGTGCCAGCAGCTTTCTATTACCGGTCGAGCAGTACTTC
CASSFLLPVEQYF
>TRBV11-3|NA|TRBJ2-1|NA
TGTGCCAGCAGCCAAGCAGGGGTCTCCTACAATGAGCAGTTCTTC
CASSQAGVSYNEQFF
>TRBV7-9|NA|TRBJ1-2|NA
TGTGCCAGCAGCTTAGTCCAGTACTATGGCTACACCTTC
CASSLVQYYGYTF
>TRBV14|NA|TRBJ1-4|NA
TGTGCCAGCAGCCAAGCAGCGGCAACTAATGAAAAACTGTTTTTT
CASSQAAATNEKLFF
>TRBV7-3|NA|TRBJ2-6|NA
TGTGCCAGCAGCTTCCTGGACAGCTCTGGGGCCAACGTCCTGACTTTC
CASSFLDSSGANVLTF
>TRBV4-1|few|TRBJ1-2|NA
TGCGCCAGCAGTCCCGTATTGAGGGCCATGGGCGGGGTCTATGGCTACACCTTC
CASSPVLRAMGGVYGYTF
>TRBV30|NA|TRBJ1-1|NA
TGTGCCTGGAGTGTACGGGCGGGGGCTGCGTTCACTGAAGCTTTCTTT
CAWSVRAGAAFTEAFF
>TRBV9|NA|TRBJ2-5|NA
TGTGCCAGCAGCGTATCCCCGCTAGTAAATCAAGAGACCCAGTACTTC
CASSVSPLVNQETQYF
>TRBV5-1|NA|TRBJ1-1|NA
TGCGCCAGCAGCTCGGGAGGGACGGGCACTGAAGCTTTCTTT
CASSSGGTGTEAFF
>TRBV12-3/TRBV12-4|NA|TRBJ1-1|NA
TGTGCCAGCAGTTTCCCTAACACTGAAGCTTTCTTT
CASSFPNTEAFF
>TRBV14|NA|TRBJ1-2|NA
TGTGCCAGCAGCCAAGTACGGACAGCGGGGAACTATGGCTACACCTTC
CASSQVRTAGNYGYTF
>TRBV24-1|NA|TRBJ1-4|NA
TGTGCCACCAGTGACCCCCGGACAGCTGAAAAACTGTTTTTT
CATSDPRTAEKLFF